This is a list of T cell receptor beta chains from one sample in a study of T cell repertoires in cytomegalovirus infection. Their antigens remain unidentified. MiXCR, run by TCRdb on the reads, gives a single entry per CDR3 protein. The table has about 920,000 distinct CDR3 sequences, roughly a third seen once. The material was cultured CD8+ T cells from PBMCs, obtained from culture after CMV antigen stimulation. The source is a human donor in good health (CMV status not recorded). Some clones in this sample may be carry-over from other donors' samples. The CDR3 runs from the conserved cysteine through the conserved F or W. A D gene is named only where the DNA matches it firmly. Expanded clones get a size class; other rows say once, few or many, or leave the size out.

once	TRBV15	.	TRBJ1-2	TGTGCCACCAGCAGGCTCGGGGGGAACTATGGCTACACCTTC	CATSRLGGNYGYTF
.	TRBV6-2/TRBV6-3	.	TRBJ2-5	TGTGCCAGCAGCCCTCAGAGGATACCCCAAGAGACCCAGTACTTC	CASSPQRIPQETQYF
.	TRBV10-2	.	TRBJ1-2	TGCGCCAGCAGTGAGAATTTACGGGGGGTAGATGGCTACACCTTC	CASSENLRGVDGYTF
.	TRBV25-1	.	TRBJ1-5	TGTGCCAGCATTGGTGAGGGTCAGCCCCAGCATTTT	CASIGEGQPQHF
.	TRBV11-1	.	TRBJ2-1	TGTGCCAGCAGCTTCGAGGGGTCCGTCTACAATGAGCAGTTCTTC	CASSFEGSVYNEQFF
.	TRBV27	.	TRBJ2-1	TGTGCCAGCAGTTTATCACAAGGTTTTGGGTACAATGAGCAGTTCTTC	CASSLSQGFGYNEQFF
.	TRBV11-2	TRBD2	TRBJ2-7	TGTGCCAGCAGCTTAGCGGTCGGGGGGGAGGTGATCGCCTACGAGCAGTACTTC	CASSLAVGGEVIAYEQYF
once	TRBV5-4	.	TRBJ2-2	TGTGCCAGCAGCTTGGCCCCGGGCCCGAACACCAGGGAGCTGTTTTTT	CASSLAPGPNTRELFF
.	TRBV7-9	.	TRBJ2-2	TGTGCCAGCAGCCCCCAATGGCAGGGCGAGAACACCGGGGAGCTGTTTTTT	CASSPQWQGENTGELFF
.	TRBV12-3/TRBV12-4	.	TRBJ1-5	TGTGCCAGCAGTCCGGTGATTAGCAATCAGCCCCAGCATTTT	CASSPVISNQPQHF
few	TRBV5-6	.	TRBJ2-1	TGTGCCAGCAGTCATACCGGGGGTTACAATGAGCAGTTCTTC	CASSHTGGYNEQFF
.	TRBV12-5	.	TRBJ1-5	TGTGCTAGTGGCTACGCCGTCGGGGGGCCCCAGCATTTT	CASGYAVGGPQHF
few	TRBV11-2	TRBD1	TRBJ1-2	TGTGCCAGCAGCTTCCCGGGACAGGGGAGCTATGGCTACACCTTC	CASSFPGQGSYGYTF
.	TRBV20-1	.	TRBJ1-6	TGCAGTGCTGACCGGGACGGACGCAGATCCTATAATTCACCCCTCCACTTT	CSADRDGRRSYNSPLHF
many	TRBV7-6	.	TRBJ1-2	TGTGCTAGCAGCTTAGCGCTTCTGAGACACCCCATCAACTATGGCTACACCTTC	CASSLALLRHPINYGYTF